The clone carrying this T cell receptor (beta chain) was detected ten times or more. A single record per CDR3 protein comes from TCRdb applying MiXCR to the PCR reads. The sample lists approximately 680,000 distinct CDR3 sequences; 25% were seen once. This entry belongs to a study of molecular identifiers for immune sequencing clone quantification. This TCR was recovered from a human donor in good health. Some libraries in this study had Jurkat cell RNA spiked in. The sequencing input was naive CD8+ T cells from blood, with Jurkat cell RNA spiked in. Subset given: FACS-sorted CD8+CD4-CCR7+CD45RA+ naive T cells.

In DNA form, the CDR3 reads TGTGCCAGCAGCTTGTTGTCTCCCCGAGGGACAGATACGCAGTATTTT. It is translated as CASSLLSPRGTDTQYF. The rearrangement uses TRBV5-6 and TRBJ2-3; D possibly corresponds to TRBD2 (5 bases). Germline loops: CDR1 SGHDT, CDR2 YYEEEE. The CDR3 is 16 amino acids. V gave up 1 base and J gave up 3 bases, with 15 bases separating them. The variable domain in full, completed from reference TRBV5-6 and TRBJ2-3, reads DAGVTQSPTHLIKTRGQQVTLRCSPKSGHDTVSWYQQALGQGPQFIFQYYEEEERQRGNFPDRFSGHQFPNYSSELNVNALLLGDSALYLCASSLLSPRGTDTQYFGPGTRLTVL.